Listed below are T cell receptor beta chains from one sample, sequenced in a study of blood T cell repertoires in COVID-19. Using immunoSEQ multiplex PCR, the repertoire was profiled, and TCRdb retains in-frame clones only, with some absent. This repertoire shows 130,000 or so clones, 80% found once; its top ten account for roughly 25%. The sample taken for sequencing was peripheral blood. These TCRs come from a human donor in a cohort sampled during active COVID-19. Each CDR3 is given with its conserved first and last residue. Fields, in order: V gene, D gene, clone size, J gene, CDR3 DNA, CDR3 protein. D genes are given only for firm matches. The listing skips clone size in some rows; elsewhere it reads once, few, many or a size class.

V: TRBV7-8
D: TRBD2
size: .
J: TRBJ2-7
DNA: TGTGCCAGCAGCCCGCGTCAACTAGCGGGAGTGAACGAGCAGTACTTC
CDR3: CASSPRQLAGVNEQYF

V: TRBV7-6
D: .
size: .
J: TRBJ2-7
DNA: TGTGCCAGCAGCTCAGGCGCTAGCGTTTTGTCCTACGAGCAGTACTTC
CDR3: CASSSGASVLSYEQYF

V: TRBV15
D: TRBD1
size: .
J: TRBJ1-2
DNA: TGTGCCACCAGCAGAGAATGGGGTGGGGACAGCGATGGCTACACCTTC
CDR3: CATSREWGGDSDGYTF

V: TRBV19
D: TRBD1
size: many
J: TRBJ1-5
DNA: TGTGCCAGTAGTCGGGACAGCGATCAGCCCCAGCATTTT
CDR3: CASSRDSDQPQHF

V: TRBV19
D: .
size: .
J: TRBJ1-1
DNA: TGTGCCACCAAGGACAGAGGGGGCACTGAAGCTTTCTTT
CDR3: CATKDRGGTEAFF

V: TRBV5-5
D: .
size: .
J: TRBJ2-3
DNA: TGTGCCAGCAGCTTGGCCTCCACAGATACGCAGTATTTT
CDR3: CASSLASTDTQYF

V: TRBV9
D: .
size: .
J: TRBJ2-1
DNA: TGTGCCAGCAGCGTAGCTGCTAGCGCAAACAATGAGCAGTTCTTC
CDR3: CASSVAASANNEQFF

V: TRBV7-6
D: TRBD2
size: .
J: TRBJ2-5
DNA: TGTGCCAGCAGCTTAGGGGTAGCGGGTCAAGAGACCCAGTACTTC
CDR3: CASSLGVAGQETQYF

V: TRBV6-6
D: .
size: once
J: TRBJ2-5
DNA: TGTGCCAGCAGAGCCGAGGGAGAGACCCAGTACTTC
CDR3: CASRAEGETQYF

V: TRBV30
D: TRBD2
size: .
J: TRBJ2-1
DNA: TGTGCCTGGAGTGTAGGGCTAGCGGGGAACAATGAGCAGTTCTTC
CDR3: CAWSVGLAGNNEQFF

V: TRBV7-9
D: .
size: .
J: TRBJ1-1
DNA: TGTGCCAGCAGCTCTAGGGTAGGGGGCACTGAAGCTTTCTTT
CDR3: CASSSRVGGTEAFF

V: TRBV5-1
D: .
size: .
J: TRBJ1-4
DNA: TGCGCCAGCAGCTATACAGCAACTAATGAAAAACTGTTTTTT
CDR3: CASSYTATNEKLFF

V: TRBV7-3
D: TRBD2
size: .
J: TRBJ2-1
DNA: TGTGCCAGCAGCTTTGCGGGAGATTCCTACAATGAGCAGTTCTTC
CDR3: CASSFAGDSYNEQFF

V: TRBV30
D: .
size: once
J: TRBJ1-5
DNA: TGTGCCTGGAGTGTCGGACAAGATTTAGGTAGCAATCAGCCCCAGCATTTT
CDR3: CAWSVGQDLGSNQPQHF

V: TRBV11-1
D: TRBD1
size: .
J: TRBJ2-7
DNA: TGTGCCAGCAGCGACGGACAGGTCTACGAGCAGTACTTC
CDR3: CASSDGQVYEQYF

V: TRBV7-3
D: TRBD2
size: .
J: TRBJ2-1
DNA: TGTGCCAGCAGCTTACGCGGGGGGGCCGCCTACAATGAGCAGTTCTTC
CDR3: CASSLRGGAAYNEQFF

V: TRBV5-1
D: TRBD1
size: .
J: TRBJ1-6
DNA: TGCGCCAGCAGCTTTTATGGACAGGTGAATTCACCCCTCCACTTT
CDR3: CASSFYGQVNSPLHF

V: TRBV5-1
D: TRBD1
size: once
J: TRBJ1-4
DNA: TGCGCCAGCAGCGGGATTGGGACAGGGAACGAAAAACTGTTTTTT
CDR3: CASSGIGTGNEKLFF

V: TRBV10-1
D: .
size: .
J: TRBJ1-5
DNA: TGCGCCAGCAGTGAGTCTGAGAGGGGGAAGAACCGGCCCCAGCATTTT
CDR3: CASSESERGKNRPQHF

V: TRBV6-2/TRBV6-3
D: TRBD1
size: .
J: TRBJ1-2
DNA: TGTGCCAGCAGTTCCTTGGGACAGAGCTATGGCTACACCTTC
CDR3: CASSSLGQSYGYTF

V: TRBV3-1/TRBV3-2
D: .
size: .
J: TRBJ1-1
DNA: TGTGCCAGCAGCCCCACCGGGGTTATGAACACTGAAGCTTTCTTT
CDR3: CASSPTGVMNTEAFF

V: TRBV28
D: .
size: .
J: TRBJ2-2
DNA: TGTGCCAGCAGTTCTCTAGTTGCCGGGGAGCTGTTTTTT
CDR3: CASSSLVAGELFF

V: TRBV21-1
D: .
size: .
J: TRBJ1-6
DNA: TGTGCCAGCAGCAAGCCCGGGACAGGGTATTCACCCCTCCACTTT
CDR3: CASSKPGTGYSPLHF

V: TRBV23-1
D: TRBD1
size: .
J: TRBJ1-3
DNA: TGCGCCAGCAGTCCGCGGACAGGGGCTGGAAACACCATATATTTT
CDR3: CASSPRTGAGNTIYF

V: TRBV18
D: TRBD2
size: .
J: TRBJ2-1
DNA: TGTGCCAGCTCACCGACTAGCGTCGTGCCCAATGAGCAGTTCTTC
CDR3: CASSPTSVVPNEQFF

V: TRBV5-1
D: .
size: .
J: TRBJ2-3
DNA: TGCGCCAGCAGCTTGGCCGGGTCAGATACGCAGTATTTT
CDR3: CASSLAGSDTQYF

V: TRBV28
D: .
size: .
J: TRBJ1-1
DNA: TGTGCCAGCAGCCTCGGGGGGAGCCAAATGAACACTGAAGCTTTCTTT
CDR3: CASSLGGSQMNTEAFF

V: TRBV19
D: TRBD1
size: .
J: TRBJ1-2
DNA: TGTGCCAGTACCGGACAGGGAATAAAAACCTACTATGGCTACACCTTC
CDR3: CASTGQGIKTYYGYTF

V: TRBV7-2
D: .
size: .
J: TRBJ2-2
DNA: TGTGCCAGCAGCTTTGGAGGGTCCACCGGGGAGCTGTTTTTT
CDR3: CASSFGGSTGELFF